The entry that follows covers one T cell receptor (beta chain) sequence. Produced via immunoSEQ multiplex PCR; TCRdb's table is partial and in-frame only. The sample includes some 300,000 clones, roughly nine tenths of them seen just once. The data are from a study of blood T cell repertoires in COVID-19. As for the study in general: The samples span acute and convalescent COVID-19 from the United States, Italy and Spain. T cells, B-cell-depleted T cells, or PBMCs supplied cDNA or gDNA.

The CDR3 is made up of 15 amino acids. Trimming left V 5 bases short and J 0 bases short, with 13 bases between. Germline-derived CDR1 and CDR2 are MNHEY and SVGAGI. What the recovered Cohort 3 donors had was two negative PCRs, clearance, or symptom resolution. This receptor was obtained from a woman aged 30 to 39 who had recovered from COVID-19. Sequenced: PBMCs or T cells enriched from blood (not recorded which). V gene TRBV6-5 combines with J gene TRBJ1-1; D is unclear. CDR3 sequence reads: CASSKTPTLNTEAFF. CDR3 nucleotide sequence: TGTGCCAGCAGTAAGACACCCACCTTGAACACTGAAGCTTTCTTT.